This entry is about one T cell receptor (beta chain). The antigen is unknown. The trim removed 6 bases at V and 6 bases at J, leaving 9 bases unmatched. The CDR3 extends over 15 amino acids. The germline V gene encodes CDR1 DFQATT and CDR2 SNEGSKA (reference sequence). Sequencing of TCR beta was performed on blood CD8+ and CD4+ T cells. It was negative isolation that provided the CD8+ and CD4+ T cells, whereas TEMRA cells were enriched by FACS. Random hexamers were used to reverse transcribe roughly 0.45 to 1 ug of RNA. Multiplex PCR with immunoSEQ amplified the TCR beta CDR3 across 54 Vbeta and 13 Jbeta. Each CDR3 protein is one row after TCRdb ran MiXCR on the immunoSEQ multiplex PCR reads. The sample lists 130,000 or so distinct CDR3 sequences, about 95% occurring once. This sample is drawn from a study of CD8 T cells in Susac syndrome. Study results and caveats: As the study acknowledged, the number of individuals who were part of its TCR sequencing and HLA analysis was relatively small.

V gene TRBV20-1 combines with J gene TRBJ2-1, with 12 bases fitting TRBD2. The material sequenced was CD4+ T cells from PBMCs. This sequence originates from a human donor with multiple sclerosis. The CDR3 loop is CSALKLAGGPNEQFF. The CDR3 DNA is TGCAGTGCCCTGAAACTAGCGGGAGGCCCCAATGAGCAGTTCTTC.